The clone carrying this T cell receptor (beta chain) came up once. The source of the sample is a study of blood T cell repertoires in COVID-19. As for the study in general: PBMCs, B-cell-depleted T cells, or T cells provided the cDNA or gDNA that made up the material.

Libraries were prepared by immunoSEQ multiplex PCR; TCRdb keeps only in-frame clonotypes and omits some of them. The data contain about 330,000 clones, more than 75% of them singletons. Living in about two dozen US areas, the participants were between roughly 18 and 95 years of age. The receptor was isolated from a woman in her twenties or thirties who had recovered from COVID-19. Material: PBMCs or T cells enriched from blood (not recorded which).

CDR3 DNA sequence: TGTGCCAGCAGCCAAGATATGAGCTCCGGGCAGTACTTC. It is translated as CASSQDMSSGQYF. The J gene is TRBJ2-7, the V gene TRBV3-1 (or the pseudogene TRBV3-2); D is ambiguous. CDR3 length: 13 amino acids. The V gene's germline CDR1 is LGHDT and CDR2 YNNKEL (reference sequence). V lost 0 bases to trimming and J lost 9 bases, with 12 bases between them.